A selection of T cell receptor beta chains follows, all from one sample in a study of cytomegalovirus exposure and HLA in healthy donors. TCRdb keeps only in-frame clones here, not all; method: immunoSEQ multiplex PCR. The sample carries 200,000 to 250,000 clones, 70% to 85% recorded once. The material sequenced was PBMCs. These TCRs come from a woman aged 60 to 75 in good health and CMV-seropositive. Both conserved end residues are part of each CDR3. A D gene is named only where the DNA matches it firmly. Some rows have no size entry. The others give once, few or many, or a class for an expanded clone.

d_gene	v_gene	abundance	j_gene	CDR3aa	CDR3nt
TRBD1	TRBV30	once	TRBJ1-1	CATRQGRYTEAFF	TGTGCCACCCGACAGGGGAGGTACACTGAAGCTTTCTTT
-	TRBV7-2	-	TRBJ2-1	CASSLMGGEQFF	TGTGCCAGCAGCCTCATGGGGGGTGAGCAGTTCTTC
TRBD2	TRBV5-4	-	TRBJ2-7	CASSSGGAYEQYF	TGTGCCAGCAGCAGCGGGGGGGCCTACGAGCAGTACTTC
-	TRBV5-3	-	TRBJ2-7	CARRQAMGNSYEQYF	TGTGCCAGAAGACAGGCAATGGGGAACTCCTACGAGCAGTACTTC
TRBD1	TRBV7-8	-	TRBJ2-7	CASSLVYRGQTYEQYF	TGTGCCAGCAGCTTAGTTTACAGGGGGCAAACCTACGAGCAGTACTTC
-	TRBV6-6	few	TRBJ1-5	CASSPGTPNQPQHF	TGTGCCAGCAGCCCAGGCACCCCCAATCAGCCCCAGCATTTT
-	TRBV28	once	TRBJ2-7	CASSLSVHEQYF	TGTGCCAGCAGTTTAAGCGTCCACGAGCAGTACTTC
-	TRBV2	once	TRBJ2-7	CASNSRRDGAIEQYF	TGTGCCAGCAACAGCCGGCGGGATGGGGCTATCGAGCAGTACTTC
TRBD1	TRBV11-1	-	TRBJ2-3	CASSRDSRTSTDTQYF	TGTGCCAGCAGCCGGGACAGTCGGACTAGCACAGATACGCAGTATTTT
-	TRBV6-1	-	TRBJ1-5	CASSEQGGEGKPQHF	TGTGCCAGCAGTGAACAGGGAGGAGAGGGAAAGCCCCAGCATTTT
-	TRBV30	-	TRBJ2-1	CALESWGLRPSDYNEQFF	TGTGCCTTGGAGTCATGGGGGCTTCGGCCTTCCGACTACAATGAGCAGTTCTTC
TRBD2	TRBV6-5	-	TRBJ2-7	CASRRTSGGIEQYF	TGTGCCAGCAGACGGACTAGCGGGGGTATCGAGCAGTACTTC
-	TRBV15	-	TRBJ1-2	CATSRDSGFYGYTF	TGTGCCACCAGCAGAGATTCAGGGTTTTATGGCTACACCTTC
-	TRBV6-5	-	TRBJ2-7	CASRGSWASYEQYF	TGTGCCAGCAGGGGGAGCTGGGCCTCCTACGAGCAGTACTTC
-	TRBV6-1	-	TRBJ2-2	CASRQRENTGELFF	TGTGCCAGCAGACAACGGGAGAACACCGGGGAGCTGTTTTTT
-	TRBV11-3	-	TRBJ2-1	CASSSPGTNEQFF	TGTGCCAGCAGCTCCCCAGGTACTAATGAGCAGTTCTTC
-	TRBV5-1	-	TRBJ1-1	CASSLTDSAYTEAFF	TGCGCCAGCAGCTTGACGGACAGCGCCTACACTGAAGCTTTCTTT
-	TRBV6-1	-	TRBJ1-1	CASRTGFFESTEAFF	TGTGCCAGCAGGACGGGTTTCTTCGAGTCCACTGAAGCTTTCTTT
TRBD2	TRBV7-6	few	TRBJ2-7	CASSLKSSGRLGEQYF	TGTGCCAGCAGCTTAAAGAGTAGCGGGAGGTTGGGAGAGCAGTACTTC
-	TRBV7-8	-	TRBJ2-3	CASSLRESDTQYF	TGTGCCAGCAGCTTGCGGGAATCAGATACGCAGTATTTT
-	TRBV5-1	-	TRBJ1-4	CASSFQGTTNEKLFF	TGCGCCAGCAGCTTCCAGGGTACGACTAATGAAAAACTGTTTTTT
TRBD1	TRBV9	-	TRBJ1-4	CASSDRQGPLEKPFF	TGTGCCAGCAGCGATCGACAGGGGCCCCTTGAAAAACCGTTTTTT
-	TRBV9	-	TRBJ1-1	CASSSVIGDTEAFF	TGTGCCAGCAGCTCAGTGATCGGAGACACTGAAGCTTTCTTT
-	TRBV28	-	TRBJ2-7	CASSIPGHRAYEQYF	TGTGCCAGCAGTATACCGGGACACCGAGCCTACGAGCAGTACTTC
TRBD2	TRBV5-1	-	TRBJ2-5	CASRPTGGPAETQYF	TGCGCCAGCAGACCGACGGGAGGGCCGGCAGAGACCCAGTACTTC
TRBD1	TRBV7-3	once	TRBJ2-5	CASSSTGGETQYF	TGTGCCAGCAGCTCGACAGGGGGAGAGACCCAGTACTTC
TRBD1	TRBV7-2	-	TRBJ2-1	CASRPSGGNEQFF	TGTGCCAGCAGGCCATCAGGGGGCAATGAGCAGTTCTTC